These 26 T cell receptor beta chains were all obtained from the same sample, sequenced in a study of blood T cell repertoires in COVID-19 (dated by TCRdb to 2020 to 2021). Libraries were made using the immunoSEQ multiplex PCR assay. TCRdb carries this immuneACCESS record with in-frame sequences only. Its versions omit some clonotypes, under half of them owing to an unresolved V gene in the studies checked, with the rest unexplained. The sample includes about 170,000 clones, with about 87% observed a single time. The ten largest clones take up roughly 2.4% of the sample. Sequenced sample: peripheral blood. Receptors were obtained from an elderly woman with COVID-19, enrolled during active disease.

J is TRBJ1-3 and V is TRBV14; D remains ambiguous. This CDR3 has 16 amino acids. Germline V gives CDR1 SGHDN, CDR2 FVKESK. V dropped 4 bases and J dropped 0 bases, with 13 bases sitting between them. The CDR3 loop is CASSREKFFSGNTIYF. The CDR3 coding sequence is TGTGCCAGCAGCCGGGAGAAGTTCTTCTCTGGAAACACCATATATTTT.

The V and J genes are TRBV7-2 and TRBJ1-6; D possibly corresponds to TRBD1 (6 bases). This CDR3 contains 14 residues. V dropped 6 bases and J dropped 11 bases, with 17 bases sitting between them. The germline V gene has CDR1 SGHTA and CDR2 FQGNSA. The CDR3 DNA sequence: TGTGCCAGCAGTCGGGGGGGCGGCGGAACACCCCTCCACTTT. This sequence encodes CASSRGGGGTPLHF.

This rearrangement joins TRBV3-1 (or the pseudogene TRBV3-2) to TRBJ2-7, with D unresolved. Germline V gives CDR1 LGHDT, CDR2 YNNKEL (reference sequence). V gave up 4 bases and J gave up 4 bases, with 14 bases separating them. This CDR3 contains 14 residues. Here the CDR3 reads CASSPLPGFYEQYF. CDR3 nucleotides: TGTGCCAGCAGCCCGTTGCCGGGTTTTTACGAGCAGTACTTC.

V usage is TRBV20-1 and J usage is TRBJ1-6; D ambiguous. The length of the CDR3 is 16 residues. Trimming left V 3 bases short and J 8 bases short, with 20 bases between. Germline lookup yields CDR1 DFQATT and CDR2 SNEGSKA (reference sequence). CDR3 nucleotide sequence: TGCAGTGCTAGTACAGTTGGTCGGATATCGGATTCACCCCTCCACTTT. This translates into CSASTVGRISDSPLHF.

This clone has a handful of counts. The gene calls are TRBV7-8 and TRBJ1-3; the D gene is possibly TRBD1 (6 bases). V shed 1 base and J shed 3 bases, with 13 bases lying between them. This CDR3 has 16 amino acids. Germline V CDR1 and CDR2: SGHVS, FQNEAQ. The DNA of the CDR3 is TGTGCCAGCAGCTTAGACCAAGGACAGTTTGGAAACACCATATATTTT. This encodes CASSLDQGQFGNTIYF.

The chain has TRBV7-2 and TRBJ2-7, with 9 bases that match TRBD1. Trimming cost V 1 base and J 4 bases; bases outside gene matches: 8. Germline CDR1 and CDR2: SGHTA and FQGNSA. The CDR3 runs 16 residues. The CDR3 sequence is CASSLVGTGLTYEQYF. The CDR3 nucleotides read TGTGCCAGCAGCTTAGTTGGGACAGGGTTGACGTACGAGCAGTACTTC. The full variable domain, completed using reference TRBV7-2 and TRBJ2-7, is GAGVSQSPSNKVTEKGKDVELRCDPISGHTALYWYRQSLGQGLEFLIYFQGNSAPDKSGLPSDRFSAERTGGSVSTLTIQRTQQEDSAVYLCASSLVGTGLTYEQYFGPGTRLTVT.

The DNA of the CDR3 is TGTGCCAGCAGCCGAGCGGACACAGATACGCAGTATTTT. It translates to CASSRADTDTQYF. This chain joins TRBV3-1 (or the pseudogene TRBV3-2) and TRBJ2-3; D possibly corresponds to TRBD2 (5 bases). The CDR3 contains 13 residues. Germline V gene sequence: CDR1 LGHDT, CDR2 YNNKEL (reference sequence). The V end lost 4 bases, the J end lost 2 bases, and 7 bases lay between the germline ends.

This chain joins TRBV3-1 (or the pseudogene TRBV3-2) and TRBJ1-1; TRBD1 aligns across 8 bases. This CDR3 comprises 13 residues. CDR1 and CDR2 from the germline V gene are LGHDT and YNNKEL (reference sequence). Trimming cost V 6 bases and J 5 bases; bases outside gene matches: 5. For the CDR3, the DNA is TGTGCCAGCAGTCAATACAGGGGGACTGAAGCTTTCTTT. Its protein product is CASSQYRGTEAFF.

This sequence joins TRBV27 and TRBJ1-5; tentatively, D is TRBD1 (5 bases). The CDR3 loop spans 15 amino acids. Per the germline V gene, CDR1 is MNHEY and CDR2 is SMNVEV (reference sequence). V was shortened by 6 bases and J by 5 bases, with 17 bases between the two germline ends. The CDR3 region has the DNA TGTGCCAGCAGCCGGGGGGGGGAGAGAGATCAGCCCCAGCATTTT. Translation: CASSRGGERDQPQHF.

V gene TRBV5-4 combines with J gene TRBJ2-7; 8 bases map to TRBD1. Per germline, CDR1 SGHNT and CDR2 YYREEE (reference sequence). The junction had 22 bases not matched to a gene; V was cut back by 4 bases and J by 7 bases. The CDR3 contains 18 residues. CDR3 in DNA: TGTGCCAGCAGCACTTCACCAGGGGGCGACCCCACTTTAGGAGAGCAGTACTTC. Protein sequence: CASSTSPGGDPTLGEQYF.

As to this clone: Other nucleotide sequences from this sample produce the same CDR3. The genes are TRBV7-8 and TRBJ1-2, with D maybe TRBD1 (5 bases). The CDR3 is 13 amino acids. Between the trimmed V and J ends, which lost 1 base and 2 bases, there was a span of 5 bases. The germline CDR1 and CDR2 sequences are SGHVS and FQNEAQ. CDR3 nucleotides: TGTGCCAGCAGCTTAGGACAGAACTATGGCTACACCTTC. Translation gives CASSLGQNYGYTF. Using reference TRBV7-8 and TRBJ1-2 for the parts outside the CDR3, the full variable domain is GAGVSQSPRYKVAKRGQDVALRCDPISGHVSLFWYQQALGQGPEFLTYFQNEAQLDKSGLPSDRFFAERPEGSVSTLKIQRTQQEDSAVYLCASSLGQNYGYTFGSGTRLTVV.

The rearrangement uses TRBV29-1 and TRBJ2-7; 10 bases agree with TRBD2. Looked up from germline, CDR1 is SQVTM and CDR2 is ANQGSEA. This CDR3 spans 14 amino acids. V lost 0 bases and J lost 3; bases outside the gene matches: 2. The CDR3 here is CSVEDSGRNYEQYF. The DNA for the CDR3 is TGCAGCGTTGAAGATAGCGGGAGGAACTACGAGCAGTACTTC.

The chain joins TRBV7-2 to TRBJ2-3, with 8 bases aligning to TRBD2. The CDR3 length is 17 residues. Germline V gene sequence: CDR1 SGHTA, CDR2 FQGNSA. V lost 3 bases and J lost 5; bases outside the gene matches: 13. CDR3 amino acids: CASSFSPRTSWEDTQYF. CDR3 nucleotide sequence: TGTGCCAGCAGCTTTTCCCCCCGGACTAGCTGGGAAGATACGCAGTATTTT.

CDR3 DNA sequence: TGTGCCACCAGTGATCGGTCCCGGACAGGGGGCGCGGGCGGGGAGCTGTTTTTT. Translated: CATSDRSRTGGAGGELFF. J is TRBJ2-2 and V is TRBV24-1; 11 bases are shared with TRBD1. Germline values: CDR1 KGHDR, CDR2 SFDVKD. The CDR3 contains 18 residues. The J segment lost 7 bases and the V segment lost 3 bases, leaving 12 bases of the junction unmatched.

This chain uses TRBV7-2 with TRBJ2-1, with 15 positions matching TRBD2. The CDR3 sequence is 17 residues long. Trimming cost V 4 bases and J 4 bases; bases outside gene matches: 5. The germline CDR1 and CDR2 sequences are SGHTA and FQGNSA. The CDR3: CASSSGLAGGLYNEQFF. The CDR3 region has the DNA TGTGCCAGCAGCTCCGGACTAGCGGGAGGGCTTTACAATGAGCAGTTCTTC.

The table lists this clone with a few counts. V is TRBV28 and J is TRBJ1-1; D perhaps matches TRBD1 (5 bases). CDR1 and CDR2 (germline): MDHEN, SYDVKM. This CDR3 contains 14 residues. V lost 5 bases to trimming and J lost 6 bases, with 16 bases between them. The CDR3 DNA sequence: TGTGCCAGCAGTCCCCCGACAGTTCTCGCTGAAGCTTTCTTT. It is translated as CASSPPTVLAEAFF. The full variable domain, rest sourced from reference TRBV28 and TRBJ1-1, is DVKVTQSSRYLVKRTGEKVFLECVQDMDHENMFWYRQDPGLGLRLIYFSYDVKMKEKGDIPEGYSVSREKKERFSLILESASTNQTSMYLCASSPPTVLAEAFFGQGTRLTVV.

V gene TRBV28 combines with J gene TRBJ1-6; 8 bases are a match to TRBD1. This CDR3 is 15 amino acids long. The V gene end was trimmed by 5 bases and the J gene end by 5 bases; junction bases not matched to a gene: 5. Germline V gene data show CDR1 as MDHEN and CDR2 as SYDVKM. The CDR3 loop reads CASSLWTGNNSPLHF. The DNA for the CDR3 is TGTGCCAGCAGTCTCTGGACAGGGAATAATTCACCCCTCCACTTT.

This clone is a singleton in its sample. V gene TRBV3-1 (or the pseudogene TRBV3-2) combines with J gene TRBJ1-1, with a weak D call TRBD1 (5 bases). Germline V gives CDR1 LGHDT, CDR2 YNNKEL (reference sequence). V lost 0 bases and J 4 bases, leaving 9 bases between the germline ends. CDR3 length: 14 amino acids. CDR3 sequence (DNA): TGTGCCAGCAGCCAAGACAGGGCGAGCACTGAAGCTTTCTTT. Its translation is CASSQDRASTEAFF.

As regards this clone: At one of its ends the junction is not consistent with the germline gene, which may arise from a read error. This chain connects TRBV7-2 to TRBJ2-5, with 7 bases that match TRBD1. The CDR3 covers 14 residues. CDR1 and CDR2 from the germline V gene are SGHTA and FQGNSA. Here the CDR3 reads CASSLKAAQGVWNF. The CDR3 DNA reads as TGTGCCAGCAGCTTAAAGGCGGCTCAGGGGGTATGGAACTTC.

The CDR3: CASRRVGQPQHF. The DNA for the CDR3 is TGTGCCAGTAGGAGGGTGGGTCAGCCCCAGCATTTT. V usage is TRBV19 and J usage is TRBJ1-5; D is uncertain. V shed 6 bases and J shed 6 bases, with 9 bases lying between them. This CDR3 region has 12 residues. Germline values: CDR1 LNHDA, CDR2 SQIVND (reference sequence).

This rearrangement joins TRBV29-1 to TRBJ2-7, with 8 bases matching TRBD1. With V trimmed by 6 bases and J by 1 base, 5 bases remained unmatched. The CDR3 runs to 13 residues. The germline gives CDR1 SQVTM, CDR2 ANQGSEA. CDR3: CSVVQGESYEQYF. CDR3 coding DNA: TGCAGCGTGGTACAGGGGGAATCCTACGAGCAGTACTTC.

This chain links TRBV5-1 with TRBJ2-1; TRBD2 matches at 14 bases. Germline-derived CDR1 and CDR2 are SGHRS and YFSETQ. There are 15 residues in the CDR3. Unmatched junction bases numbered 2, after V lost 4 bases and J lost 5 bases. CDR3: CASSPGLAGDNEQFF. For the CDR3, the DNA is TGCGCCAGCAGCCCGGGACTAGCGGGAGACAATGAGCAGTTCTTC.

The rearrangement joins TRBV5-4 to TRBJ2-7; D may be TRBD2 (6 bases). CDR1 is SGHNT, CDR2 YYREEE, per germline (reference sequence). V lost 0 bases and J lost 2, with 12 bases in between. The CDR3 loop spans 15 amino acids. The CDR3 DNA reads as TGTGCCAGCAGCTTGGGACTAGGTTTCGCCTACGAGCAGTACTTC. Its translation: CASSLGLGFAYEQYF.

The chain couples TRBV6-2 or TRBV6-3 to TRBJ1-1, with a tentative D call TRBD1 (5 bases). This CDR3 comprises 13 residues. The ends were cut back, 0 bases at V and 8 bases at J, with 10 bases in the middle. Germline V CDR1 and CDR2: MNHEY, SVGEGT. CDR3 coding DNA: TGTGCCAGCAGTTACTCTAGTCGGACAGAAGCTTTCTTT. It translates to CASSYSSRTEAFF.

The chain carries TRBV28 and TRBJ1-2; TRBD1 agrees at 9 bases. The CDR3 is 13 residues long. Germline V gives CDR1 MDHEN, CDR2 SYDVKM. The junction had 8 bases not matched to a gene; V was cut back by 6 bases and J by 9 bases. CDR3 nucleotide sequence: TGTGCCAGCAGATTACAGGGGGCGCGTAGCTACACCTTC. It translates to CASRLQGARSYTF.

V and J are TRBV5-8 and TRBJ2-7, with 10 bases fitting TRBD2. V lost 0 bases to trimming and J lost 7 bases; unmatched junction nucleotides: 10. Germline V gene lookup returns CDR1 SGHTS and CDR2 YDEGEE. There are 16 residues in the CDR3. The chain's CDR3 is CASSLEGGLARPEQYF. The CDR3 DNA is TGTGCCAGCAGCTTGGAAGGGGGACTAGCGAGACCAGAGCAGTACTTC.